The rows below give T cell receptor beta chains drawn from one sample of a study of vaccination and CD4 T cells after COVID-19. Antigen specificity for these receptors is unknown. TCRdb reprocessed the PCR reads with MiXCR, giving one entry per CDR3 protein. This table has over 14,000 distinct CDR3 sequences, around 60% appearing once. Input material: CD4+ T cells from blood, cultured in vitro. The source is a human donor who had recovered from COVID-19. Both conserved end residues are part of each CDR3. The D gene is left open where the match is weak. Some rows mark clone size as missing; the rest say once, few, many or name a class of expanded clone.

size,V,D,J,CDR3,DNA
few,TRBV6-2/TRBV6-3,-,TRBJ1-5,CASSTSGASNQPQHF,TGTGCCAGCAGTACCAGTGGGGCCAGCAATCAGCCCCAGCATTTT
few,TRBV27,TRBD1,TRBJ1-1,CASSSTGATEAFF,TGTGCCAGCAGCTCGACAGGGGCCACTGAAGCTTTCTTT
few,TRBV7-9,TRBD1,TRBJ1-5,CASSRDRGQPQHF,TGTGCCAGCAGCCGTGACAGGGGGCAACCCCAGCATTTT
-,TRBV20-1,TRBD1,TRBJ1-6,CSAPRAGGDSPLHF,TGCAGTGCCCCCCGAGCAGGGGGAGATTCACCCCTCCACTTT
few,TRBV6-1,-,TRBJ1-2,CASSEIGRDGGYTF,TGTGCCAGCAGTGAAATCGGCAGGGACGGTGGCTACACCTTC
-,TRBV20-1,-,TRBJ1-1,CSADARGGGTEAFF,TGCAGTGCCGACGCCCGAGGAGGAGGCACTGAAGCTTTCTTT
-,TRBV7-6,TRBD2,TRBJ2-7,CASSLVPLTSGSSSYEQYF,TGTGCCAGCAGCTTAGTTCCCTTGACTAGCGGGTCGTCCTCCTACGAGCAGTACTTC
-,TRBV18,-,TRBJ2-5,CASSPPPHQETQYF,TGTGCCAGCTCACCCCCCCCTCACCAAGAGACCCAGTACTTC
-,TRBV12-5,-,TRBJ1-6,CASGPDSRNSPLHF,TGTGCTAGTGGTCCCGACAGTCGCAATTCACCCCTCCACTTT
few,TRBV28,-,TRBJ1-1,CASSTTVNTEAFF,TGTGCCAGCAGCACGACGGTTAACACTGAAGCTTTCTTT
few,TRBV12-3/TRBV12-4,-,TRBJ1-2,CASSGRGSYGYTF,TGTGCCAGCAGTGGGCGGGGGTCGTATGGCTACACCTTC
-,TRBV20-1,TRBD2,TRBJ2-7,CSARDPLAGGSYEQYF,TGCAGTGCTAGGGATCCTCTAGCGGGGGGGAGCTACGAGCAGTACTTC
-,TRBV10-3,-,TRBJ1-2,CATRAPSANYGYTF,TGTGCCACTCGGGCCCCTTCAGCTAACTATGGCTACACCTTC
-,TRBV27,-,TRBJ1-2,CASREQGEVDGYTF,TGTGCCAGCAGGGAACAGGGTGAGGTTGATGGCTACACCTTC
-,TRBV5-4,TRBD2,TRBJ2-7,CASTTLGTSGTYEQYF,TGTGCCAGCACAACCCTCGGGACTAGCGGGACCTACGAGCAGTACTTC
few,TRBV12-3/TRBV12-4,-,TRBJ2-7,CASTLSNSYEQYF,TGTGCCAGCACTCTCAGTAACTCCTACGAGCAGTACTTC
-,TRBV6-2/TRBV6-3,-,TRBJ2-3,CASSYFGRGADTQYF,TGTGCCAGCAGTTACTTCGGGCGGGGAGCTGATACGCAGTATTTT
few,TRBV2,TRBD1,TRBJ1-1,CASTTDRAYITEAFF,TGTGCCAGCACTACGGACAGGGCCTATATCACTGAAGCTTTCTTT
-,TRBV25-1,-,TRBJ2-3,CASSEGGTDTQYF,TGTGCCAGCAGTGAGGGGGGCACAGATACGCAGTATTTT
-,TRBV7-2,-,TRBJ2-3,CASSYLRVGTDTQYF,TGTGCCAGCAGTTACCTGAGGGTTGGCACAGATACGCAGTATTTT
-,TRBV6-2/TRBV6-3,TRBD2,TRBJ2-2,CASSYPSGGARTGELFF,TGTGCCAGCAGTTACCCTAGCGGGGGGGCTCGCACCGGGGAGCTGTTTTTT
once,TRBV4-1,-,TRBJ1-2,CASSQDSRRVTGGYTF,TGCGCCAGCAGCCAAGATAGTCGCAGGGTGACGGGAGGCTACACCTTC
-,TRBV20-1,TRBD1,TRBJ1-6,CSASTGSYSPLHF,TGCAGTGCTTCGACAGGGAGTTATTCACCCCTCCACTTT
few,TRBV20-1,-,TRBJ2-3,CSARDANTDTQYF,TGCAGTGCTAGAGATGCAAACACAGATACGCAGTATTTT
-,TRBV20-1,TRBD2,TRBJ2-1,CSAKLAGARNEQFF,TGCAGTGCTAAACTAGCGGGGGCGAGGAATGAGCAGTTCTTC
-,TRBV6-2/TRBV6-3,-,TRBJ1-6,CASSQNFSPLHF,TGTGCCAGCAGTCAAAATTTTTCACCCCTCCACTTT
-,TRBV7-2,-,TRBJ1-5,CASSLAVGRGNQPQHF,TGTGCCAGCAGCTTAGCTGTGGGCAGGGGCAATCAGCCCCAGCATTTT